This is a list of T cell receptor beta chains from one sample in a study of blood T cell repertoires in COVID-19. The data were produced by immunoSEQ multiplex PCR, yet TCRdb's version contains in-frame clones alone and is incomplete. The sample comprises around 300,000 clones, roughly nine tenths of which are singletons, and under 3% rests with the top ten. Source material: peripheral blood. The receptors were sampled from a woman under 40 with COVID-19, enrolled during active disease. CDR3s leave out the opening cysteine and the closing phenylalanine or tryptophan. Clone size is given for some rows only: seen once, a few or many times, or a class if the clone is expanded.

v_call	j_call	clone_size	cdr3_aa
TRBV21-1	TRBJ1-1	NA	ASSNLEGRREAF
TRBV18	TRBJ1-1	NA	ASSPTGANTEAF
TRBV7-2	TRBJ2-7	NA	ASSISGRAIQGEQY
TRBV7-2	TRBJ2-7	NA	ASSFWGQSSYEQY
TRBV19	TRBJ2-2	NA	ASSYSVGELF
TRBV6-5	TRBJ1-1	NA	ASSLIGGAF
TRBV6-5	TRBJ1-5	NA	ASSLGQGNQPQH
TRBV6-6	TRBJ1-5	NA	ASSYSGQSQPQH
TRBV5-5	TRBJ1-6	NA	ASSFSAGPVSYNSPLH
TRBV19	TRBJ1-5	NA	ASSIGLGGNQPQH
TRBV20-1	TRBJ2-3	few	SASAGATDTQY
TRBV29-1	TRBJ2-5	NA	SVRQGQETQY
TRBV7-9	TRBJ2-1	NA	AILPPRSGRGYNEQF
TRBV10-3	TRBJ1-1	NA	AISEPWNGGREGEYTEAF
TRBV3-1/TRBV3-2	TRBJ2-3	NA	ASSPTGSSTDTQY
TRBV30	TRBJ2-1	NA	AWTSFAGGGYEQF
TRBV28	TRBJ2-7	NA	ATQRYGYEQY